The 10 T cell receptor beta chains below come from one sample, sequenced in a study of OX40 agonist ivuxolimab in advanced cancers. The protocol was immunoSEQ multiplex PCR, while the TCRdb copy is restricted to in-frame clones and leaves out a portion. The data show about 66,000 clones, approximately 90% seen once. This sample comprised CD4+ or CD8+ T cells sorted from blood, obtained in a trial of the OX40 agonist ivuxolimab. The origin of the receptors is an adult with an advanced solid tumor such as melanoma, head and neck, liver or kidney cancer.

The chain links TRBV10-3 to TRBJ1-2; TRBD1 is a possible D gene (6 bases). Germline V gives CDR1 ENHRY, CDR2 SYGVKD. With 7 bases removed from V and 3 bases from J, the gap between germline ends came to 9 bases. CDR3 length equals 12 residues. The CDR3 loop is CAIKQGDYGYTF. CDR3 DNA: TGTGCCATCAAACAGGGTGACTATGGCTACACCTTC.

The chain carries TRBV6-5 and TRBJ1-1; a possible D gene is TRBD1 (5 bases). The V and J ends lost 5 bases and 10 bases respectively, with 17 bases between them. The CDR3 extends over 13 amino acids. Germline CDR1 reads MNHEY; CDR2 reads SVGAGI. The CDR3 here is CASSSLGPGIAFF. In DNA form, the CDR3 reads TGTGCCAGCAGTAGTCTGGGACCAGGGATAGCTTTCTTT.

This clone was detected once. The chain joins TRBV28 to TRBJ1-5; D remains unclear. Germline loops: CDR1 MDHEN, CDR2 SYDVKM. The CDR3 has 12 amino acids. V gave up 6 bases and J gave up 1 base, with 4 bases separating them. CDR3 sequence (DNA): TGTGCCAGCAGCAGGAGCAATCAGCCCCAGCATTTT. It codes for CASSRSNQPQHF.

The chain combines TRBV14 with TRBJ2-6; D remains ambiguous. CDR1 is SGHDN and CDR2 is FVKESK in the germline V gene. V was pared by 0 bases and J by 4 bases, with 10 bases between. The CDR3 is made up of 16 amino acids. The CDR3 loop reads CASSQELGIGANVLTF. In DNA, the CDR3 is TGTGCCAGCAGCCAAGAGCTAGGAATAGGGGCCAACGTCCTGACTTTC.

This clone occurred a few times. This same CDR3 is encoded by further DNA sequences in the sample. The rearrangement links TRBV5-1 to TRBJ2-3; no firm D call. Germline CDR1 reads SGHRS; CDR2 reads YFSETQ. The CDR3 totals 14 residues. The ends were cut back, 0 bases at V and 2 bases at J, with 7 bases in the middle. As DNA, the CDR3 is TGCGCCAGCAGCTTGGGGACCGACACAGATACGCAGTATTTT. As protein: CASSLGTDTDTQYF.

The chain joins TRBV11-3 to TRBJ2-1; maybe TRBD2 (6 bases). Trimming pared 2 bases from V and 0 bases from J, leaving 8 bases between. Germline-derived CDR1 and CDR2 are SGHNT and YENEEA. This CDR3 spans 15 amino acids. The CDR3 DNA reads TGTGCCAGCAGCTTAACGCGGGACTCCTACAATGAGCAGTTCTTC. Its protein is CASSLTRDSYNEQFF.

The J gene is TRBJ1-5, the V gene TRBV10-3, with D tentatively TRBD1 (5 bases). Germline CDR1 and CDR2: ENHRY and SYGVKD. The CDR3 consists of 13 residues. V was trimmed by 7 bases and J by 5 bases, leaving 12 bases between them. CDR3 sequence reads: CAITGNSDQPQHF. The CDR3, as DNA: TGTGCCATCACAGGGAATTCGGATCAGCCCCAGCATTTT.

V is TRBV7-6 and J is TRBJ1-1; TRBD1 might be the D (6 bases). V gave up 2 bases and J gave up 5 bases, with 12 bases separating them. Germline values: CDR1 SGHVS, CDR2 FNYEAQ. CDR3 length equals 14 residues. Here the CDR3 reads CASSLTEGGTEAFF. CDR3 sequence (DNA): TGTGCCAGCAGCTTAACGGAGGGGGGGACTGAAGCTTTCTTT. The full variable domain, its missing parts supplied by reference TRBV7-6 and TRBJ1-1, is GAGVSQSPRYKVTKRGQDVALRCDPISGHVSLYWYRQALGQGPEFLTYFNYEAQQDKSGLPNDRFSAERPEGSISTLTIQRTEQRDSAMYRCASSLTEGGTEAFFGQGTRLTVV.

This clone has more than one count but fewer than ten. The chain combines TRBV5-6 with TRBJ2-1, with D unclear. Trimming removed 6 bases at V and 4 bases at J, with 11 bases between. Per the germline V gene, CDR1 is SGHDT and CDR2 is YYEEEE. This CDR3 is built from 13 residues. The CDR3 protein is CASTWAVYNEQFF. The CDR3, as DNA: TGTGCCAGCACCTGGGCCGTTTACAATGAGCAGTTCTTC. The full variable domain, in which reference TRBV5-6 and TRBJ2-1 provide the parts outside the CDR3, is DAGVTQSPTHLIKTRGQQVTLRCSPKSGHDTVSWYQQALGQGPQFIFQYYEEEERQRGNFPDRFSGHQFPNYSSELNVNALLLGDSALYLCASTWAVYNEQFFGPGTRLTVL.

The chain links TRBV6-1 to TRBJ1-5; no definite D call. V was shortened by 4 bases and J by 4 bases, with 14 bases between the two germline ends. The CDR3 consists of 15 residues. The germline V gene encodes CDR1 MNHNS and CDR2 SASEGT. Here the CDR3 DNA reads TGTGCCAGCAGTGGCGGTTCAGAGTATAATCAGCCCCAGCATTTT. Amino acid sequence: CASSGGSEYNQPQHF.